Here is one T cell receptor beta chain with its context. Antigen unknown. Sequencing used immunoSEQ multiplex PCR; TCRdb keeps in-frame clones, though not all of them. The sample lists more than 9,500 clones; around nine tenths were seen once. The data originate from a study of chemoradiotherapy in HPV16-positive cancers. Study-level information: Functional T-cell assays on a couple of HPV16-positive patients' cells defined candidate HPV-specific clones and common TCR motifs. Study findings and constraints: For HPV16-positive patients, expanding HPV-responsive T cells associated with longer recurrence-free survival.

This CDR3 spans 14 amino acids. In germline, CDR1 is SGHKS, CDR2 YYEKEE (reference sequence). V was cut by 3 bases and J by 2 bases, with 11 bases left in between. The clonotype originates from a human donor with HPV-associated anogenital cancer. Sample: blood, taken from a patient who underwent chemoradiotherapy. V usage is TRBV5-5 and J usage is TRBJ1-1, with D uncertain. The CDR3 loop reads CASSSSKINTEAFF. CDR3 nucleotides: TGTGCCAGCAGCTCCTCCAAAATAAACACTGAAGCTTTCTTT.